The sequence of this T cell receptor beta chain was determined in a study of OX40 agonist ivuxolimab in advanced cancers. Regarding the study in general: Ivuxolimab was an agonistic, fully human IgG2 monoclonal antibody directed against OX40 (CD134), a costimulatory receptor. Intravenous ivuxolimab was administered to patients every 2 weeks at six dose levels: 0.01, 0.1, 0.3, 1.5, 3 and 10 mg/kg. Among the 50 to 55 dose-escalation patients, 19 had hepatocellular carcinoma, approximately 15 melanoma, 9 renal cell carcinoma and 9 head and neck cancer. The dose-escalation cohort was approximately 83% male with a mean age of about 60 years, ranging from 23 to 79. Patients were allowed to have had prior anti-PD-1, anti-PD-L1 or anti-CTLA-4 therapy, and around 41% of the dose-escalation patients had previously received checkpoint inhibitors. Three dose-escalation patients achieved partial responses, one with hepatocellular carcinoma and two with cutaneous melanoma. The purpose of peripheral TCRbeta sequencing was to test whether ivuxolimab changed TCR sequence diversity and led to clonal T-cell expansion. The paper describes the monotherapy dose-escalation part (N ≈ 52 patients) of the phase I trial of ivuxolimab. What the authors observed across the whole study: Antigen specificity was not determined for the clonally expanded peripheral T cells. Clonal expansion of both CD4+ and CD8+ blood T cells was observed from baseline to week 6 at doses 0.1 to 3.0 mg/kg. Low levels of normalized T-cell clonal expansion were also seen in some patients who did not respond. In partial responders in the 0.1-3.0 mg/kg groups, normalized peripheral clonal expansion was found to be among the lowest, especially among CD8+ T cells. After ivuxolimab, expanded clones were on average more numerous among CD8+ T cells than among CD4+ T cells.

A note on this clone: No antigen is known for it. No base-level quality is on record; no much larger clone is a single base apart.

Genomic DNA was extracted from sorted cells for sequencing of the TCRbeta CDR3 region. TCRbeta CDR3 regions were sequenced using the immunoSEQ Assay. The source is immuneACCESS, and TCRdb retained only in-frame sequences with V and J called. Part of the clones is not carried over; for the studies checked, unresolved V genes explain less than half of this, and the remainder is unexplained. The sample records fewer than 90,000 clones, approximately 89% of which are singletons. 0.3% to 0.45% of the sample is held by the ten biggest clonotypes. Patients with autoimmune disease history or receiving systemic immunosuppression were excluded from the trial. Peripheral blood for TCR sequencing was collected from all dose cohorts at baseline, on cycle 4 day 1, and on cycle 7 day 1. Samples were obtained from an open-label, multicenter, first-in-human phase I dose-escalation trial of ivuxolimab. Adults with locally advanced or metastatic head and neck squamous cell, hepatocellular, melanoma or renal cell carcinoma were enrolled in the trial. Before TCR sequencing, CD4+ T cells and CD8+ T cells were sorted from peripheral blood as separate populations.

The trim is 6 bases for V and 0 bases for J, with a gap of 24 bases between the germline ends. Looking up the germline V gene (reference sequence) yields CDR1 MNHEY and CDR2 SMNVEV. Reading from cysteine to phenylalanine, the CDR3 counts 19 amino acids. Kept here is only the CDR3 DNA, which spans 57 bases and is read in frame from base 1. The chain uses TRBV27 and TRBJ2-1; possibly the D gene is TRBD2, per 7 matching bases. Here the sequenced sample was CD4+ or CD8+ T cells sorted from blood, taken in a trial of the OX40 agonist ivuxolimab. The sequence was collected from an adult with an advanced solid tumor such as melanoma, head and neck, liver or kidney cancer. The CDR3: CASSHGGGGTGSSYNEQFF. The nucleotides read TGTGCCAGCAGCCACGGGGGCGGGGGTACGGGTAGCTCCTACAATGAGCAGTTCTTC.